A selection of T cell receptor beta chains follows, all from one sample in a study of shared clonotypes between healthy human individuals. Measured with immunoSEQ multiplex PCR; TCRdb has only the in-frame clones, and not every one. The repertoire includes about 2,500,000 clones, over 85% of them detected once, and 0.14% sits in the top ten. The material sequenced was naive CD4+ T cells sorted from blood. These receptors came from a man in his late teens or twenties in good health. The CDR3 runs from the conserved cysteine through the conserved F or W. Fields, in order: D gene, V gene, J gene, CDR3 protein, CDR3 DNA. D genes are given only for firm matches.

D gene: TRBD2; V gene: TRBV5-1; J gene: TRBJ2-1; CDR3 protein: CASSSLRGAGNEQFF; CDR3 DNA: TGCGCCAGCAGCTCTTTGCGGGGGGCTGGTAATGAGCAGTTCTTC
D gene: NA; V gene: TRBV28; J gene: TRBJ1-2; CDR3 protein: CASSLLPVREVPDGYTF; CDR3 DNA: TGTGCCAGCAGTTTATTACCCGTGAGGGAGGTTCCAGATGGCTACACCTTC
D gene: NA; V gene: TRBV18; J gene: TRBJ2-1; CDR3 protein: CASSPPPAPDNEQFF; CDR3 DNA: TGTGCCAGCTCACCCCCCCCGGCCCCGGACAATGAGCAGTTCTTC
D gene: NA; V gene: TRBV7-2; J gene: TRBJ2-6; CDR3 protein: CASSPFVGPGANVLTF; CDR3 DNA: TGTGCCAGCAGCCCCTTTGTGGGCCCTGGGGCCAACGTCCTGACTTTC
D gene: NA; V gene: TRBV6-5; J gene: TRBJ2-7; CDR3 protein: CASSYPPAYEQYF; CDR3 DNA: TGTGCCAGCAGTTACCCCCCGGCCTACGAGCAGTACTTC
D gene: NA; V gene: TRBV9; J gene: TRBJ1-1; CDR3 protein: CASSTRDKGRTEAFF; CDR3 DNA: TGTGCCAGCAGCACCCGGGACAAGGGGAGGACTGAAGCTTTCTTT
D gene: NA; V gene: TRBV14; J gene: TRBJ2-6; CDR3 protein: CASSHHLGGGTGANVLTF; CDR3 DNA: TGTGCCAGCAGCCACCACCTAGGGGGAGGGACTGGGGCCAACGTCCTGACTTTC
D gene: NA; V gene: TRBV5-1; J gene: TRBJ1-1; CDR3 protein: CASGRGVNTEAFF; CDR3 DNA: TGCGCCAGCGGGCGAGGGGTGAACACTGAAGCTTTCTTT
D gene: NA; V gene: TRBV5-4; J gene: TRBJ2-5; CDR3 protein: CASSWNLQETQYF; CDR3 DNA: TGTGCCAGCAGCTGGAACCTTCAAGAGACCCAGTACTTC
D gene: TRBD1; V gene: TRBV5-1; J gene: TRBJ1-2; CDR3 protein: CASSLIIQGADGYTF; CDR3 DNA: TGCGCCAGCAGCCTCATTATACAGGGGGCGGATGGCTACACCTTC
D gene: NA; V gene: TRBV25-1; J gene: TRBJ2-2; CDR3 protein: CASSDEGTTGELFF; CDR3 DNA: TGTGCCAGCAGTGACGAGGGGACCACCGGGGAGCTGTTTTTT
D gene: NA; V gene: TRBV4-1; J gene: TRBJ1-6; CDR3 protein: CASSQAVSSSYNSPLHF; CDR3 DNA: TGCGCCAGCAGCCAAGCAGTATCAAGCTCCTATAATTCACCCCTCCACTTT
D gene: TRBD2; V gene: TRBV7-9; J gene: TRBJ2-7; CDR3 protein: CASSPVAGSYEQYF; CDR3 DNA: TGTGCCAGCAGCCCCGTAGCGGGGTCCTACGAGCAGTACTTC
D gene: TRBD2; V gene: TRBV6-6; J gene: TRBJ2-5; CDR3 protein: CASSLSGTYQETQYF; CDR3 DNA: TGTGCCAGCAGTCTCAGCGGGACGTACCAAGAGACCCAGTACTTC
D gene: NA; V gene: TRBV5-1; J gene: TRBJ2-6; CDR3 protein: CASSLATGSGANVLTF; CDR3 DNA: TGCGCCAGCAGCTTGGCCACCGGATCTGGGGCCAACGTCCTGACTTTC
D gene: NA; V gene: TRBV5-6; J gene: TRBJ1-4; CDR3 protein: CASSLGRGREKLFF; CDR3 DNA: TGTGCCAGCAGCTTGGGACGGGGAAGAGAAAAACTGTTTTTT
D gene: TRBD1; V gene: TRBV4-1; J gene: TRBJ2-2; CDR3 protein: CASSQVSRGFAGELFF; CDR3 DNA: TGCGCCAGCAGCCAAGTGAGCAGGGGGTTCGCCGGGGAGCTGTTTTTT
D gene: TRBD1; V gene: TRBV19; J gene: TRBJ1-4; CDR3 protein: CASTSGQATNEKLFF; CDR3 DNA: TGTGCCAGTACCTCGGGACAGGCAACTAATGAAAAACTGTTTTTT